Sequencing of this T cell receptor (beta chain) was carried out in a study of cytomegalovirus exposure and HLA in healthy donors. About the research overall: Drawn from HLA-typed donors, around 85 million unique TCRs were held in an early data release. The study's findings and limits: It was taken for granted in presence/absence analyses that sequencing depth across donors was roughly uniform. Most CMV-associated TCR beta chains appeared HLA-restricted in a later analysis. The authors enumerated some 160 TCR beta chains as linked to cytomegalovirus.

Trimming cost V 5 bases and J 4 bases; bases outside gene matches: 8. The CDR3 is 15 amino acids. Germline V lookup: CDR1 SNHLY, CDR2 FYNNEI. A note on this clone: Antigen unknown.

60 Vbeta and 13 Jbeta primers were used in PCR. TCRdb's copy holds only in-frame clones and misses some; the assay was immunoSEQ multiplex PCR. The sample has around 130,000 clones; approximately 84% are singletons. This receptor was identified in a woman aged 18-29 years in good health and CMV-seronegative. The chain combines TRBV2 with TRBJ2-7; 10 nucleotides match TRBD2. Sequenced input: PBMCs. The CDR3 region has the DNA TGTGCCAGCAGTATGGTGGCTAGCGGGAGTTACGAGCAGTACTTC. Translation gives CASSMVASGSYEQYF.